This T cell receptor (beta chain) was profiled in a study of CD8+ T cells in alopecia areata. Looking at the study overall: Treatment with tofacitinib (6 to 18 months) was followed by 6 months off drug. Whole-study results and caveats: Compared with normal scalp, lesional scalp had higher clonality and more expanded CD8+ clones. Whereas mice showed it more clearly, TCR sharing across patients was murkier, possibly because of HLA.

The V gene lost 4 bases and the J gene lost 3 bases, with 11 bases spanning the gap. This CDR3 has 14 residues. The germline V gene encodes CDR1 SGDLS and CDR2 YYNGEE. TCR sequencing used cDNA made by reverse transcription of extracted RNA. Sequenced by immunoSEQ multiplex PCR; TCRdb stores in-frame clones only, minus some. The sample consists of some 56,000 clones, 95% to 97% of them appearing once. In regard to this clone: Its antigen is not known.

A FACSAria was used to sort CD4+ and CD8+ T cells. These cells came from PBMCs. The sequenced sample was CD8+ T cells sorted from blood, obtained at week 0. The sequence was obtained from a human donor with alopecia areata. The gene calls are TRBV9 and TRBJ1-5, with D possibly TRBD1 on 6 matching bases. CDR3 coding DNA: TGTGCCAGCAGCTTAACAGGGTTCAATCAGCCCCAGCATTTT. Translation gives CASSLTGFNQPQHF.